Listed below are T cell receptor beta chains from one sample, sequenced in a study of technical replicates of blood from several donors. Using immunoSEQ multiplex PCR, the repertoire was profiled, and TCRdb retains in-frame clones only, with some absent. The table has almost 70,000 clones, over 75% seen once. Sequencing was done on a sample of PBMCs. These receptors all stem from a human donor in good health. Some clones in this sample may be carry-over from other donors' samples. The CDR3 runs from the conserved cysteine through the conserved F or W. The D gene is left open where the match is weak. For some rows the clone size is stated as once, few or many, or as a class when expanded; others skip it.

V: TRBV9; D: -; size: -; J: TRBJ2-3; CDR3: CASSVGLGGPSTDTQYF; DNA: TGTGCCAGCAGCGTAGGTTTGGGAGGTCCGAGCACAGATACGCAGTATTTT
V: TRBV10-2; D: -; size: -; J: TRBJ1-1; CDR3: CASSRTVMNTEAFF; DNA: TGCGCCAGCAGTAGAACAGTAATGAACACTGAAGCTTTCTTT
V: TRBV27; D: TRBD2; size: -; J: TRBJ2-2; CDR3: CASSLGGGRNTGELFF; DNA: TGTGCCAGCAGCCTCGGCGGCGGGAGGAACACCGGGGAGCTGTTTTTT
V: TRBV5-6; D: TRBD2; size: -; J: TRBJ2-5; CDR3: CASSSRLAGAIRTQYF; DNA: TGTGCCAGCAGCTCCAGACTAGCGGGAGCCATTAGGACCCAGTACTTC
V: TRBV11-2; D: -; size: -; J: TRBJ2-3; CDR3: CASSLRETDTQYF; DNA: TGTGCCAGCAGCTTAAGAGAAACAGATACGCAGTATTTT
V: TRBV2; D: -; size: -; J: TRBJ1-1; CDR3: CASGRDIKNTEAFF; DNA: TGTGCCAGCGGCCGGGACATCAAGAACACTGAAGCTTTCTTT
V: TRBV5-6; D: TRBD1; size: -; J: TRBJ2-7; CDR3: CASSSTGAAWYEQYF; DNA: TGTGCCAGCAGCTCCACAGGGGCCGCTTGGTACGAGCAGTACTTC
V: TRBV10-3; D: TRBD1; size: few; J: TRBJ1-1; CDR3: CAVSWDRNTEAFF; DNA: TGTGCCGTAAGCTGGGACAGGAACACTGAAGCTTTCTTT
V: TRBV4-2; D: TRBD2; size: -; J: TRBJ2-7; CDR3: CASSQVGLAGDEQYF; DNA: TGTGCCAGCAGCCAAGTGGGACTAGCGGGAGACGAGCAGTACTTC
V: TRBV4-3; D: -; size: -; J: TRBJ1-2; CDR3: CASSRAPGETLNYGYTF; DNA: TGCGCCAGCAGCCGAGCGCCAGGGGAAACCTTAAACTATGGCTACACCTTC
V: TRBV4-1; D: TRBD2; size: once; J: TRBJ2-2; CDR3: CASSQVPGGSTGELFF; DNA: TGCGCCAGCAGCCAAGTTCCGGGGGGGAGCACCGGGGAGCTGTTTTTT
V: TRBV5-4; D: TRBD1; size: -; J: TRBJ2-4; CDR3: CASSPTKTGGAKNIQYF; DNA: TGTGCCAGCAGCCCAACGAAAACAGGGGGCGCCAAAAACATTCAGTACTTC
V: TRBV21-1; D: -; size: -; J: TRBJ1-6; CDR3: CASSKSRDKGDSPLHF; DNA: TGTGCCAGCAGCAAGTCCCGGGACAAGGGTGATTCACCCCTCCACTTT
V: TRBV2; D: TRBD1; size: -; J: TRBJ1-5; CDR3: CASSEEGARYQPQHF; DNA: TGTGCCAGCAGTGAAGAGGGGGCAAGGTATCAGCCCCAGCATTTT
V: TRBV10-3; D: TRBD1; size: -; J: TRBJ1-2; CDR3: CAISDAGTGGNYGYTF; DNA: TGTGCCATCAGTGATGCCGGGACAGGGGGCAACTATGGCTACACCTTC
V: TRBV7-2; D: TRBD2; size: -; J: TRBJ2-7; CDR3: CASSLGPSGGLYEQYF; DNA: TGTGCCAGCAGCTTAGGTCCTAGCGGGGGGCTGTACGAGCAGTACTTC
V: TRBV9; D: -; size: -; J: TRBJ2-5; CDR3: CASSVGHAQETQYF; DNA: TGTGCCAGCAGCGTGGGACACGCTCAAGAGACCCAGTACTTC
V: TRBV30; D: -; size: -; J: TRBJ1-5; CDR3: CAWSVRRGTSQHF; DNA: TGTGCCTGGAGTGTACGGAGGGGTACGTCCCAGCATTTT
V: TRBV11-3; D: -; size: -; J: TRBJ2-1; CDR3: CASSRGGGEVNEQFF; DNA: TGTGCCAGCAGCCGGGGCGGGGGCGAAGTTAATGAGCAGTTCTTC
V: TRBV29-1; D: TRBD2; size: -; J: TRBJ2-7; CDR3: CSVAGLAGLESSYEQYF; DNA: TGCAGCGTTGCGGGACTAGCGGGACTTGAGAGCTCCTACGAGCAGTACTTC
V: TRBV15; D: -; size: -; J: TRBJ2-2; CDR3: CATSLPRAGSGSSNTGELFF; DNA: TGTGCCACCAGCCTTCCCAGGGCGGGGTCCGGGTCCTCGAACACCGGGGAGCTGTTTTTT
V: TRBV7-9; D: TRBD2; size: -; J: TRBJ2-3; CDR3: CASSLGTSANTQYF; DNA: TGTGCCAGCAGCTTGGGGACTAGTGCAAATACGCAGTATTTT